A selection of T cell receptor beta chains follows, all from one sample in a study of cytomegalovirus exposure and HLA in healthy donors. Profiled with immunoSEQ multiplex PCR; TCRdb holds only in-frame clones, not every one. The sample carries some 170,000 clones, roughly nine tenths recorded once. Sequenced: PBMCs. The receptors come from a woman aged 25 to 45 in good health and CMV-seronegative. Each CDR3 is given with its conserved first and last residue. A D gene is named only where the DNA matches it firmly. Clone size, where shown, is once, few, many, or a class for clones that have expanded.

d_call clone_size j_call v_call cdr3_nt cdr3_aa
TRBD1 - TRBJ1-4 TRBV4-1 TGCGCCAGCAGCCAAGATACAGGGGCAAATGAAAAACTGTTTTTT CASSQDTGANEKLFF
TRBD1 - TRBJ2-7 TRBV28 TGTGCCAGCAGTCGAGCCGGGACAGGGACTATACAGCAGTACTTC CASSRAGTGTIQQYF
- - TRBJ1-4 TRBV9 TGTGCCAGCAGCGTAGGAGGCGTGGAGAGGGGTGAAAAACTGTTTTTT CASSVGGVERGEKLFF
- - TRBJ2-2 TRBV5-6 TGTGCCAGCAGCAGCAACAGGGTTGACGGCACCGGGGAGCTGTTTTTT CASSSNRVDGTGELFF
- - TRBJ2-1 TRBV6-5 TGTGCCAGCAGGTCAAACCCCAACAATGAGCAGTTCTTC CASRSNPNNEQFF
TRBD1 - TRBJ1-4 TRBV5-1 TGCGCCAGCAGCCGTACTGGGACAGCTAATGAAAAACTGTTTTTT CASSRTGTANEKLFF
- once TRBJ2-2 TRBV7-7 TGTGCTAGCAGCCCCTACGGAGACACCGGGGAGCTGTTTTTT CASSPYGDTGELFF
- - TRBJ2-2 TRBV2 TGTGCCAGCAGTGTCGAGCCCCGACTGGGGGAGCTGTTTTTT CASSVEPRLGELFF
- - TRBJ2-5 TRBV27 TGTGCCAGCAGTTTATGGGGTCGGGGGTTGCAAGAGACCCAGTACTTC CASSLWGRGLQETQYF
- once TRBJ1-5 TRBV18 TGTGCCAGCTCACCGGGGGTATCCAATTCCGGTCAGCCCCAGCATTTT CASSPGVSNSGQPQHF
TRBD2 - TRBJ2-7 TRBV19 TGTGCCAGTAGTACGACTAGCGGGGCGTACGAGCAGTACTTC CASSTTSGAYEQYF
- - TRBJ2-2 TRBV7-6 TGTGCCAGCAGCTTAGTAGCGAGGAACACCGGGGAGCTGTTTTTT CASSLVARNTGELFF
TRBD2 - TRBJ2-3 TRBV4-3 TGCGCCAGCAGCCAAGATAGATCGGGGGGGCTGGCAGATACGCAGTATTTT CASSQDRSGGLADTQYF
- few TRBJ1-1 TRBV13 TGTGCCAGCAGCTACACAGGGAATCGGCACACTGAAGCTTTCTTT CASSYTGNRHTEAFF
- - TRBJ1-2 TRBV19 TGTGCCAGTAGTATGTTGTCTATCTATGGCTACACCTTC CASSMLSIYGYTF
- - TRBJ1-5 TRBV6-1 TGTGCCAGCAGTGAAGCCGGCGGGGCCAATCAGCCCCAGCATTTT CASSEAGGANQPQHF
- - TRBJ1-2 TRBV30 TGTGCCTGGAGTCGTAAAGGGACCGGGTATAGGGGCTACACCTTC CAWSRKGTGYRGYTF
TRBD2 - TRBJ2-7 TRBV6-1 TGTGCCAGCAGTGAATGGACCCAGCTAGCGGGAGGCTCCTACGAGCAGTACTTC CASSEWTQLAGGSYEQYF
TRBD2 - TRBJ2-5 TRBV10-3 TGTGCGATAGCGGGGGTGGGAGAGACCCAGTACTTC CAIAGVGETQYF
- - TRBJ2-5 TRBV27 TGTGCCAGCAGTTTTCGAGACACGCAAGAGACCCAGTACTTC CASSFRDTQETQYF
- - TRBJ2-7 TRBV10-3 TGTGCCACCCGCTCGGGGCCCGAGCAGTACTTC CATRSGPEQYF
- - TRBJ1-5 TRBV2 TGTGCCAGCAGGGAACGGAACAATCAGCCCCAGCATTTT CASRERNNQPQHF
- - TRBJ1-4 TRBV7-2 TGTGCCAGCAGCGAGGGTACTAATGAAAAACTGTTTTTT CASSEGTNEKLFF
TRBD1 - TRBJ1-2 TRBV29-1 TGCAGCGTTGAGGGACAGGAGGATGGCTACACCTTC CSVEGQEDGYTF